Shown below are 5 T cell receptor beta chains from a single sample sequenced in a study of Graves' ophthalmopathy and Graves' hyperthyroidism. The TCR beta CDR3 regions underwent amplification from RNA transcripts. First-round RT-PCR with HTBI primers preceded a second-round multiplex PCR. TCRdb ran MiXCR on the multiplex PCR reads and lists one entry per CDR3 protein. The sample contains roughly 220,000 distinct CDR3 sequences, roughly 50% of which appear only once. Input material: peripheral blood. Receptors were obtained from an adult man with Graves' ophthalmopathy.

The gene calls are TRBV7-2 and TRBJ2-5, with D unresolved. CDR3 size: 12 residues. Germline V gives CDR1 SGHTA, CDR2 FQGNSA. Trimming took 2 bases from V and 5 from J, leaving 6 bases between them. CDR3 sequence reads: CASSLNAETQYF. As DNA, the CDR3 is TGTGCCAGCAGCTTAAACGCTGAGACCCAGTACTTC.

The rearrangement joins TRBV19 to TRBJ1-5; 7 bases align to TRBD1. J lost 3 bases, V lost 8 bases, and 4 bases had no gene match. Germline V gives CDR1 LNHDA, CDR2 SQIVND (reference sequence). CDR3 length: 13 amino acids. CDR3 amino acids: CASGDSYNQPQHF. The CDR3 nucleotides read TGTGCCAGTGGGGACAGCTACAATCAGCCCCAGCATTTT. The variable domain in full, with the rest retrieved from reference TRBV19 and TRBJ1-5, is DGGITQSPKYLFRKEGQNVTLSCEQNLNHDAMYWYRQDPGQGLRLIYYSQIVNDFQKGDIAEGYSVSREKKESFPLTVTSAQKNPTAFYLCASGDSYNQPQHFGDGTRLSIL.

The rearrangement links TRBV20-1 to TRBJ2-7; 7 bases fit TRBD1. V lost 5 bases to trimming and J lost 2 bases; unmatched junction nucleotides: 9. CDR1 and CDR2 from the germline V gene are DFQATT and SNEGSKA (reference sequence). The CDR3 length is 14 residues. The CDR3 sequence is CSAPHGDSAYEQYF. As DNA, the CDR3 is TGCAGTGCTCCCCACGGGGACAGCGCCTACGAGCAGTACTTC.

The chain carries TRBV12-3 or TRBV12-4 and TRBJ2-6; D gene unclear. The V and J ends lost 6 bases and 0 bases respectively, with 12 bases between them. CDR3 length: 16 residues. CDR3 in DNA: TGTGCCAGCAGCCCGTGGCCGAACTCTGGGGCCAACGTCCTGACTTTC. It encodes CASSPWPNSGANVLTF.

This sequence joins TRBV3-1 and TRBJ2-5; 8 bases are shared with TRBD2. The CDR3 runs 17 residues. The junction had 14 bases not matched to a gene; V was cut back by 4 bases and J by 4 bases. Germline CDR1 LGHDT, CDR2 YNNKEL (reference sequence). This chain's CDR3 is CASSRLGGGRGGETQYF. The CDR3 coding sequence is TGTGCCAGCAGCCGCCTCGGGGGGGGGCGCGGAGGAGAGACCCAGTACTTC.